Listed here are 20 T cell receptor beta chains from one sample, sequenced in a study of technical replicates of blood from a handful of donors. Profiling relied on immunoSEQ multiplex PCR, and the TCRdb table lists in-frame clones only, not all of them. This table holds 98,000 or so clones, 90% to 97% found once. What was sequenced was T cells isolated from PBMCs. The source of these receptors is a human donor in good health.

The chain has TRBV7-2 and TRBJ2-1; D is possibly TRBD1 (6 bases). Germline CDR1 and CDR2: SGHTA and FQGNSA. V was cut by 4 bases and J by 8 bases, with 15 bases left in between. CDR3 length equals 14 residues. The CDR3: CASSSMGAKDEQFF. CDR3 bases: TGTGCCAGCAGCTCCATGGGGGCCAAGGATGAGCAGTTCTTC.

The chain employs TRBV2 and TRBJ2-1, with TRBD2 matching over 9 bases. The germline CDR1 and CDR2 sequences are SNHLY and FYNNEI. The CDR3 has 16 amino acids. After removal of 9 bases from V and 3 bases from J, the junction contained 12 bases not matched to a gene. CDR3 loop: CASPSSSGAYYNEQFF. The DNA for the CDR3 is TGTGCCAGTCCATCCTCTAGCGGGGCATACTACAATGAGCAGTTCTTC.

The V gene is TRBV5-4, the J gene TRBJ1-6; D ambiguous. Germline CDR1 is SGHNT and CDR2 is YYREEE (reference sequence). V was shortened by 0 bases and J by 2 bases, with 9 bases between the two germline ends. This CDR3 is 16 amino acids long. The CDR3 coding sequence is TGTGCCAGCAGCTTGGGGGGAGAGGCCTATAATTCACCCCTCCACTTT. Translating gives CASSLGGEAYNSPLHF.

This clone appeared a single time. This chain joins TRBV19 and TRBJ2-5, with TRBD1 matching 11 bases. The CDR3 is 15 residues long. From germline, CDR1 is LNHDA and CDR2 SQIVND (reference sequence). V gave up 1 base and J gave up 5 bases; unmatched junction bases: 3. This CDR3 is CASSIVGTGGETQYF. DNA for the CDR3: TGTGCCAGTAGTATAGTGGGGACAGGGGGTGAGACCCAGTACTTC.

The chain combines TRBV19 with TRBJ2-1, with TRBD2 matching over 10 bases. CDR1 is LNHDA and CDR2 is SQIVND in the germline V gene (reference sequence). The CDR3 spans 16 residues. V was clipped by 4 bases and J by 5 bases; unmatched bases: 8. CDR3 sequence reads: CASSNYLAGVHNEQFF. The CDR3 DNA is TGTGCCAGTAGTAACTATCTAGCGGGAGTACACAATGAGCAGTTCTTC.

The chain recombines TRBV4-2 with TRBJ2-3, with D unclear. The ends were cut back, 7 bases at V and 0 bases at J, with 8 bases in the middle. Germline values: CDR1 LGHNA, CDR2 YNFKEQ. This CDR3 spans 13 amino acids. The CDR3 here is CASTHSSTDTQYF. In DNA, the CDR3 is TGTGCCAGCACCCACTCTAGCACAGATACGCAGTATTTT.

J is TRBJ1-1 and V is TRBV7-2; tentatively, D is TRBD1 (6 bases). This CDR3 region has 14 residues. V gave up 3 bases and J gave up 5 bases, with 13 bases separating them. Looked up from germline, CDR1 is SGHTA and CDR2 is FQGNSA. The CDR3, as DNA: TGTGCCAGCAGCTTCGGCGAGAGGGGGACTGAAGCTTTCTTT. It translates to CASSFGERGTEAFF.

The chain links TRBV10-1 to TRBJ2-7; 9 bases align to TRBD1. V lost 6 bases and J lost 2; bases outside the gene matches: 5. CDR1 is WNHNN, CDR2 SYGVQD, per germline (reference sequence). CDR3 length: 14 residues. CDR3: CASRGDRAPYEQYF. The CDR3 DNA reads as TGCGCCAGCAGAGGGGACAGGGCTCCCTACGAGCAGTACTTC.

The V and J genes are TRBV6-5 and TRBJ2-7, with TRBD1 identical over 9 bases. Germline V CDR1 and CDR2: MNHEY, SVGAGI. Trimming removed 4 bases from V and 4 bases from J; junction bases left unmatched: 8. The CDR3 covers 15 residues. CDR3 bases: TGTGCCAGCAGTTCACTGGACAGGGGCTATTACGAGCAGTACTTC. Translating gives CASSSLDRGYYEQYF.

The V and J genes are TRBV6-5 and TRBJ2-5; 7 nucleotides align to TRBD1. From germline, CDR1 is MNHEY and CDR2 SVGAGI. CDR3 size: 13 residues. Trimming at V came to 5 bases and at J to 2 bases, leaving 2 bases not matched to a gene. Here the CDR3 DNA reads TGTGCCAGCAGTCCGGGACAGCAAGAGACCCAGTACTTC. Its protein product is CASSPGQQETQYF.

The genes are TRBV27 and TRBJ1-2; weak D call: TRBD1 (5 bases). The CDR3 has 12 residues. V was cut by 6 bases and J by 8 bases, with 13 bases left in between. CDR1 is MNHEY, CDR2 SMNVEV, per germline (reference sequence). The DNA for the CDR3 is TGTGCCAGCAGAAGGTTGGAGGGGGGCTACACCTTC. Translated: CASRRLEGGYTF.

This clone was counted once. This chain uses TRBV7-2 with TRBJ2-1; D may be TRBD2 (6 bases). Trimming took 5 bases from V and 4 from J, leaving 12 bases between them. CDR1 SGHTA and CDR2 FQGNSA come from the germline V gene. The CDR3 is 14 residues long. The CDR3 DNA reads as TGTGCCAGCAGCGAACCGGGACTTTACAATGAGCAGTTCTTC. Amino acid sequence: CASSEPGLYNEQFF. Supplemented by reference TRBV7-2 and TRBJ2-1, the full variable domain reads GAGVSQSPSNKVTEKGKDVELRCDPISGHTALYWYRQSLGQGLEFLIYFQGNSAPDKSGLPSDRFSAERTGGSVSTLTIQRTQQEDSAVYLCASSEPGLYNEQFFGPGTRLTVL.

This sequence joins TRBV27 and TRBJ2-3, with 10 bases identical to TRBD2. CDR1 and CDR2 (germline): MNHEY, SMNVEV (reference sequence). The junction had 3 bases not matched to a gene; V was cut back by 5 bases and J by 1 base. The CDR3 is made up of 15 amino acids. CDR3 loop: CASSHLAGGTDTQYF. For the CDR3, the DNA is TGTGCCAGCAGTCACCTAGCGGGGGGCACAGATACGCAGTATTTT.

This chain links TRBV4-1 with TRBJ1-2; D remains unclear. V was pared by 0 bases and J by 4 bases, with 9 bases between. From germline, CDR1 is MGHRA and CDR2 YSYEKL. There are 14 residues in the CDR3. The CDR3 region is CASSQEGGFYGYTF. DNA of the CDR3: TGCGCCAGCAGCCAAGAAGGCGGGTTCTATGGCTACACCTTC.

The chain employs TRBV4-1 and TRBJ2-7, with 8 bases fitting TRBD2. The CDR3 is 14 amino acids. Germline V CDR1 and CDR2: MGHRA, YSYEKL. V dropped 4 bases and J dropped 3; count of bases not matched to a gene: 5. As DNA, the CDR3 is TGCGCCAGCAGCCCCGCGGGGGGCAGCTACGAGCAGTACTTC. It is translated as CASSPAGGSYEQYF.

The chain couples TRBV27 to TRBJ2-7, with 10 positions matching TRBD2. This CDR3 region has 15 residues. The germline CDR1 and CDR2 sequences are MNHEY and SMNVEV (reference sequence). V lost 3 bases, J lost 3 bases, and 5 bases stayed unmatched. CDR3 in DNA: TGTGCCAGCAGTTTCTTGTCTAGCGGGAGCTACGAGCAGTACTTC. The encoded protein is CASSFLSSGSYEQYF.

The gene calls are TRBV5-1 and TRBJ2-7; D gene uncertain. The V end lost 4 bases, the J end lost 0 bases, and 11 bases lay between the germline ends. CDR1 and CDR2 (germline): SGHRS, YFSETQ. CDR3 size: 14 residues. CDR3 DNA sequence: TGCGCCAGCAGCATGACTTCTGGCTCCTACGAGCAGTACTTC. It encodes CASSMTSGSYEQYF.

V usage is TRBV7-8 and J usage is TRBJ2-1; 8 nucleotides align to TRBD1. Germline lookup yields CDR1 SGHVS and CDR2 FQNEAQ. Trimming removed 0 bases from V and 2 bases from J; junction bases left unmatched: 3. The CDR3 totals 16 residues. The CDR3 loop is CASSLARGQAYNEQFF. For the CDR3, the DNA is TGTGCCAGCAGCTTAGCGCGGGGACAGGCCTACAATGAGCAGTTCTTC.

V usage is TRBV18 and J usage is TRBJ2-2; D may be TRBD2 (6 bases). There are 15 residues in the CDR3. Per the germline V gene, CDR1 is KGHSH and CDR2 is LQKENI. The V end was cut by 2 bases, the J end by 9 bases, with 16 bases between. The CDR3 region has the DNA TGTGCCAGCTCACCATCGGGGGACGGGGAACGGGAGCTGTTTTTT. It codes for CASSPSGDGERELFF.

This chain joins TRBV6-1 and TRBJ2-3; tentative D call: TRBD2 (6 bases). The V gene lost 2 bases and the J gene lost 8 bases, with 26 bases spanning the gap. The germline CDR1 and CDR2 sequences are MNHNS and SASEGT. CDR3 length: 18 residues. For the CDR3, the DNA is TGTGCCAGCAGTGAATCTCAATCATATAGGGACTCCCAAATTACGCAGTATTTT. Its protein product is CASSESQSYRDSQITQYF.